This TCR beta chain was obtained from a study of blood T cell repertoires in COVID-19. In the study overall: COVID-19 samples, acute and convalescent, were from the United States, Italy and Spain.

People in the exposed group encountered a COVID-19 case within 2 weeks before entering the study. In the original analysis: Researchers report that nucleated cell counts were estimated from reference gene primer amplification. The repertoire was sequenced with immunoSEQ multiplex PCR; TCRdb's copy has only in-frame clones and lacks some. The DNA gave D and trimming, while V, J and clone size come from that table. The sample lists roughly 400,000 clones; roughly 90% were seen once. The V gene's germline CDR1 is SGHTA and CDR2 FQGTGA. The V segment lost 4 bases and the J segment 3 bases; nucleotides outside the gene matches: 7. The CDR3 is made up of 15 amino acids.

This TCR was sampled from a woman younger than 30 who had been exposed to COVID-19. The chain recombines TRBV7-3 with TRBJ2-3; TRBD2 matches at 7 bases. Sequences were obtained from PBMCs or T cells enriched from blood (not recorded which). Here the CDR3 reads CASSSQGGSTDTQYF. The CDR3 DNA reads TGTGCCAGCAGCTCCCAGGGAGGGTCGACAGATACGCAGTATTTT.